This T cell receptor beta chain was captured in a study of blood T cell repertoires in COVID-19. The method was immunoSEQ multiplex PCR; TCRdb's version includes in-frame clones alone and lacks a portion of them. The sample lists over 200,000 clones; 84% were seen once. Germline CDR1 and CDR2: SGHRS and YFSETQ. V lost 4 bases and J lost 1; bases outside the gene matches: 7. This CDR3 has 15 amino acids. This chain joins TRBV5-1 and TRBJ1-1, with TRBD1 matching over 7 bases. The sequenced sample consisted of peripheral blood. This TCR derives from a woman over 75 with active or convalescent COVID-19. The CDR3 DNA is TGCGCCAGCAGCCCGACGACAGGGCCGAACACTGAAGCTTTCTTT. Translated, it gives CASSPTTGPNTEAFF.